Each of the 22 T cell receptor beta chains below was sequenced from the same sample in a study of blood T cell repertoires in COVID-19. The method was immunoSEQ multiplex PCR; TCRdb's version includes in-frame clones alone and lacks a portion of them. The repertoire has nearly 250,000 clones, around 90% of them found once; the top ten carry about 1%. The sequenced material came from PBMCs or T cells enriched from blood (not recorded which). These receptor sequences come from a man between 45 and 60 years old who had been exposed to COVID-19.

The J gene is TRBJ1-6, the V gene TRBV28; 7 bases are a match to TRBD1. Trimming at V came to 6 bases and at J to 8 bases, leaving 1 base not matched to a gene. The CDR3 spans 12 residues. Germline V CDR1 and CDR2: MDHEN, SYDVKM. CDR3 nucleotides: TGTGCCAGCAGAGGGGGCGATTCACCCCTCCACTTT. This translates into CASRGGDSPLHF.

This clone came up a few times. This chain links TRBV28 with TRBJ1-2; D ambiguous. Looked up from germline, CDR1 is MDHEN and CDR2 is SYDVKM. Trimming left V 2 bases short and J 7 bases short, with 11 bases between. This CDR3 region has 13 residues. The CDR3 spells CASSLKAGPGYTF. As DNA, the CDR3 is TGTGCCAGCAGTTTAAAAGCAGGCCCTGGCTACACCTTC.

This clone has more than one count but fewer than ten. The chain has TRBV3-1 (or the pseudogene TRBV3-2) and TRBJ1-2, with 7 nucleotides matching TRBD1. The CDR3 is made up of 18 amino acids. V dropped 4 bases and J dropped 4; count of bases not matched to a gene: 18. Germline V gene data show CDR1 as LGHDT and CDR2 as YNNKEL (reference sequence). The DNA of the CDR3 is TGTGCCAGCAGCCGCTCAGGGGGTTTGAGACCTGGGGCCTATGGCTACACCTTC. Residues: CASSRSGGLRPGAYGYTF.

Comments on this clone: One junction end disagrees with the germline gene, perhaps due to a read error. J is TRBJ1-4 and V is TRBV28; unclear D gene. Germline assignment: CDR1 MDHEN and CDR2 SYDVKM. The CDR3 length is 14 residues. The CDR3: CASNLRDLSEKLFF. The DNA of the CDR3 is TGTGCCAGCAATTTACGGGATTTGTCTGAAAAACTGTTTTTT. The full variable domain, completed using reference TRBV28 and TRBJ1-4, is DVKVTQSSRYLVKRTGEKVFLECVQDMDHENMFWYRQDPGLGLRLIYFSYDVKMKEKGDIPEGYSVSREKKERFSLILESASTNQTSMYLCASNLRDLSEKLFFGSGTQLSVL.

The chain combines TRBV7-3 with TRBJ1-3; D ambiguous. The ends were cut back, 2 bases at V and 0 bases at J, with 8 bases in the middle. Germline CDR1 SGHTA, CDR2 FQGTGA. This CDR3 is built from 15 residues. The CDR3 bases are TGTGCCAGCAGCTTAGTGCCGAGCTCTGGAAACACCATATATTTT. This translates into CASSLVPSSGNTIYF.

The V and J genes are TRBV5-1 and TRBJ2-2; 8 bases line up with TRBD2. The ends lost 2 bases at V and 2 bases at J; junction bases unmatched: 2. Germline values: CDR1 SGHRS, CDR2 YFSETQ. The CDR3 extends over 15 amino acids. The CDR3 loop is CASSFGTSNTGELFF. CDR3 DNA: TGCGCCAGCAGCTTTGGGACTAGTAACACCGGGGAGCTGTTTTTT.

The gene calls are TRBV5-1 and TRBJ1-3; the match to TRBD1 covers 7 bases. This CDR3 has 16 residues. V shed 0 bases and J 0 bases; nucleotides not matched to a gene: 3. Germline CDR1 is SGHRS and CDR2 is YFSETQ. CDR3 coding DNA: TGCGCCAGCAGCTTGGGACAGGGAACCTCTGGAAACACCATATATTTT. Protein product: CASSLGQGTSGNTIYF.

The chain links TRBV28 to TRBJ1-4; 7 nucleotides align to TRBD1. The junction had 7 bases not matched to a gene; V was cut back by 5 bases and J by 7 bases. This CDR3 spans 14 amino acids. Germline CDR1 reads MDHEN; CDR2 reads SYDVKM. CDR3 protein: CASSVRQGSEKLFF. Here the CDR3 DNA reads TGTGCCAGCAGTGTGAGACAGGGCAGTGAAAAACTGTTTTTT.

This chain connects TRBV2 to TRBJ1-1, with TRBD1 as a possible D gene (5 bases). Germline-derived CDR1 and CDR2 are SNHLY and FYNNEI. Trimming shortened V by 6 bases and J by 1 base, and 9 bases separated the two germline ends. The CDR3 totals 13 residues. CDR3 sequence (DNA): TGTGCCAGCAGCATTCAGGGGAACACTGAAGCTTTCTTT. Protein product: CASSIQGNTEAFF.

The rearrangement uses TRBV30 and TRBJ2-3; TRBD2 might be the D (6 bases). The CDR3 length is 13 residues. The V end lost 4 bases, the J end lost 1 base, and 9 bases lay between the germline ends. Germline CDR1 is GTSNPN and CDR2 is SVGIG (reference sequence). The CDR3 DNA follows: TGTGCCTGGATACTAGCAGGCACAGATACGCAGTATTTT. It specifies CAWILAGTDTQYF.

The J gene is TRBJ2-3, the V gene TRBV7-3; D gene ambiguous. The germline V gene encodes CDR1 SGHTA and CDR2 FQGTGA. V shed 5 bases and J shed 3 bases, with 9 bases lying between them. The CDR3 totals 13 residues. This CDR3 is CASSRGVTDTQYF. The CDR3 DNA reads TGTGCCAGCAGCCGCGGCGTGACAGATACGCAGTATTTT.

This chain links TRBV9 with TRBJ1-3; no definite D call. The CDR3 spans 16 residues. Trimming left V 4 bases short and J 0 bases short, with 14 bases between. The V gene's germline CDR1 is SGDLS and CDR2 YYNGEE. The CDR3 coding sequence is TGTGCCAGCAGCATTGGGCACGAGAGCTCTGGAAACACCATATATTTT. Amino acids: CASSIGHESSGNTIYF.

The V call is TRBV27, the J call TRBJ1-2, with 10 bases lining up with TRBD1. The trim removed 6 bases at V and 8 bases at J, leaving 9 bases unmatched. Germline V gene lookup returns CDR1 MNHEY and CDR2 SMNVEV (reference sequence). The CDR3 contains 14 residues. CDR3 sequence: CASRVTGGYMGYTF. The CDR3 DNA is TGTGCCAGCAGGGTGACAGGGGGCTATATGGGCTACACCTTC.

V is TRBV18 and J is TRBJ1-5; no reliable D call. The CDR3 has 15 residues. V lost 3 bases, J lost 3 bases, and 12 bases lay in between. Germline assignment: CDR1 KGHSH and CDR2 LQKENI. CDR3: CASSPSWSLNQPQHF. The CDR3, as DNA: TGTGCCAGCTCACCGAGCTGGAGCCTCAATCAGCCCCAGCATTTT. The entire variable domain, with the rest obtained from reference TRBV18 and TRBJ1-5, is as follows: NAGVMQNPRHLVRRRGQEARLRCSPMKGHSHVYWYRQLPEEGLKFMVYLQKENIIDESGMPKERFSAEFPKEGPSILRIQQVVRGDSAAYFCASSPSWSLNQPQHFGDGTRLSIL.

The chain is built from TRBV7-3 and TRBJ1-3; 9 bases agree with TRBD1. CDR1 and CDR2 (germline): SGHTA, FQGTGA. J lost 7 bases, V lost 0 bases, and 10 bases had no gene match. CDR3 length: 17 residues. In DNA, the CDR3 is TGTGCCAGCAGCTTAACATCCGGGACAGGGAAAGGGAACACCATATATTTT. Its protein product is CASSLTSGTGKGNTIYF.

The chain employs TRBV30 and TRBJ2-2, with D possibly matching TRBD1 (5 bases). Germline V lookup: CDR1 GTSNPN, CDR2 SVGIG (reference sequence). This CDR3 region has 16 residues. Trimming left V 0 bases short and J 5 bases short, with 16 bases between. The CDR3 protein is CAWSVFEKGWTGELFF. CDR3 DNA sequence: TGTGCCTGGAGTGTTTTTGAGAAGGGGTGGACCGGGGAGCTGTTTTTT. The full variable domain, its missing parts supplied by reference TRBV30 and TRBJ2-2, is SQTIHQWPATLVQPVGSPLSLECTVEGTSNPNLYWYRQAAGRGLQLLFYSVGIGQISSEVPQNLSASRPQDRQFILSSKKLLLSDSGFYLCAWSVFEKGWTGELFFGEGSRLTVL.

The rearrangement uses TRBV19 and TRBJ2-1; D remains unclear. The germline V gene encodes CDR1 LNHDA and CDR2 SQIVND (reference sequence). Trimming stripped 7 bases from V and 0 bases from J, with 19 bases between. The CDR3 spans 17 residues. CDR3 in DNA: TGTGCCAGTACCCCCCTCTATGGCGCGGTCTCCTACAATGAGCAGTTCTTC. Encoded protein: CASTPLYGAVSYNEQFF.

The V gene is TRBV29-1, the J gene TRBJ2-1, with D tentatively TRBD1 (5 bases). V was trimmed by 0 bases and J by 7 bases, leaving 19 bases between them. Germline CDR1 reads SQVTM; CDR2 reads ANQGSEA. There are 16 residues in the CDR3. The CDR3 loop reads CSVEDGQGRMGNEQFF. CDR3 nucleotides: TGCAGCGTTGAAGATGGGCAGGGCAGGATGGGGAATGAGCAGTTCTTC.

This clone was seen once. This chain uses TRBV11-2 with TRBJ2-7; 9 nucleotides align to TRBD1. This CDR3 contains 17 residues. Trimming removed 5 bases from V and 7 bases from J; junction bases left unmatched: 18. Germline V gene lookup returns CDR1 SGHAT and CDR2 FQNNGV. The CDR3 region has the DNA TGTGCCAGCAGCCCACCTTCCCCCGTGACAGGGGGTGGTGAGCAGTACTTC. Translating gives CASSPPSPVTGGGEQYF.

The chain links TRBV9 to TRBJ2-1, with TRBD1 matching over 7 bases. V lost 4 bases to trimming and J lost 12 bases; unmatched junction nucleotides: 19. The CDR3 totals 16 residues. Germline V gene sequence: CDR1 SGDLS, CDR2 YYNGEE. The CDR3 region is CASSHSWTGDSMGQFF. The CDR3 nucleotides read TGTGCCAGCAGCCATTCTTGGACAGGAGACTCTATGGGGCAGTTCTTC.

The J gene is TRBJ1-4, the V gene TRBV3-1 (or the pseudogene TRBV3-2); 8 bases map to TRBD1. Looked up from germline, CDR1 is LGHDT and CDR2 is YNNKEL (reference sequence). Germline trimming cut 4 bases from V and 7 bases from J; bases unmatched to any gene: 20. The CDR3 is 19 residues long. The CDR3 spells CASSPGSGWTGKKSEKLFF. CDR3 coding DNA: TGTGCCAGCAGCCCTGGCTCGGGTTGGACAGGGAAGAAGAGTGAAAAACTGTTTTTT.

J is TRBJ1-6 and V is TRBV18, with D unresolved. The CDR3 is 17 residues long. CDR1 and CDR2 from the germline V gene are KGHSH and LQKENI. The V gene lost 1 base and the J gene lost 5 bases, with 15 bases spanning the gap. The CDR3 coding sequence is TGTGCCAGCTCACCACTTGCGGGTCAAGTTAATAATTCACCCCTCCACTTT. Amino acids: CASSPLAGQVNNSPLHF.